This T cell receptor (beta chain) originates from a study of control samples from healthy donors and cancer patients (dated by TCRdb to 2020 to 2021). Notes on this clone: The target of this receptor is not known. Nothing much larger sits one base from this clone, and base qualities are not available.

CDR1 and CDR2 (LGHDT, YNNKEL) derive from the germline V gene (reference sequence). The junction shows trimming of 0 bases on V and 3 bases on J, plus 11 bases between the germline ends. The CDR3 starts with the cysteine, ends with the phenylalanine, and has 16 residues. Kept here is only the CDR3 DNA, which spans 48 bases and is read in frame from base 1. Library preparation employed the immunoSEQ multiplex PCR assay. TCRdb took over this immuneACCESS table, retaining in-frame rearrangements with V and J assigned. Such tables are incomplete; in checked studies, under half of the missing clones stem from an unresolved V gene, and the remainder is unexplained. The sample table lists 110,000 or so clones, roughly nine tenths of them with a count of one. Together, the top ten hold 4% to 4.5% of the sample.

In this chain, TRBV3-1 (or the pseudogene TRBV3-2) is recombined with TRBJ2-2, with TRBD2 perhaps the D gene, on 6 matching bases. Sequenced material: blood. This receptor was obtained from a human donor in good health. The donor label of this sample is uncertain. The CDR3 reads as follows: CASSQEYGGYTGELFF. The DNA sequence is as follows: TGTGCCAGCAGCCAAGAGTACGGGGGATACACCGGGGAGCTGTTTTTT.